This is a list of T cell receptor beta chains from one sample in a study of cytomegalovirus exposure and HLA in healthy donors. The repertoire was sequenced with immunoSEQ multiplex PCR; TCRdb's copy has only in-frame clones and lacks some. Of around 140,000 clones listed, approximately 80% are singletons. Sequenced material: PBMCs. All receptors derive from a male donor in good health and CMV-seronegative. Each CDR3 is given with its conserved first and last residue. The order of the fields is D gene, J gene, V gene, CDR3 length, clone size, CDR3 DNA, CDR3 protein. The D gene is left open where the match is weak. Not all rows give a size; the values are once, few, many and, for expanded clones, a class.

TRBD1	TRBJ2-2	TRBV7-3	16	-	TGTGCCAGCAGCTTAAGAGGGACAGCGAACACCGGGGAGCTGTTTTTT	CASSLRGTANTGELFF
TRBD2	TRBJ2-2	TRBV30	14	-	TGTGCCTGGAGCAGACTAGCCGACACCGGGGAGCTGTTTTTT	CAWSRLADTGELFF
-	TRBJ2-3	TRBV11-2	17	-	TGTGCCAGCAGCTTAGGACGTCTAGCGCGACGCACAGATACGCAGTATTTT	CASSLGRLARRTDTQYF
-	TRBJ1-5	TRBV5-5	14	-	TGTGCCAGCAGCTTTGCAGGGGCCAATCAGCCCCAGCATTTT	CASSFAGANQPQHF
-	TRBJ1-2	TRBV7-2	12	once	TGTGCCAGCAGCTTATACAGTGGGGGCTACACCTTC	CASSLYSGGYTF
-	TRBJ2-7	TRBV5-1	14	-	TGCGCCAGCAGCTTTACAGGGTTTACCTACGAGCAGTACTTC	CASSFTGFTYEQYF
-	TRBJ2-1	TRBV19	13	-	TGTGCCAGTAGCGGGGTGGGAGGCAATGAGCAGTTCTTC	CASSGVGGNEQFF
-	TRBJ1-2	TRBV7-9	12	-	TGTGCCAGCAGTCGGGAGAACTATGGCTACACCTTC	CASSRENYGYTF
TRBD1	TRBJ2-7	TRBV25-1	13	-	TGTGCCAGCAGGGGACAGGGCTCCTACGAGCAGTACTTC	CASRGQGSYEQYF
-	TRBJ2-7	TRBV11-2	15	-	TGTGCCAGCAGCGCCGGGGGACAGCTACCCTACGAGCAGTACTTC	CASSAGGQLPYEQYF
-	TRBJ1-5	TRBV7-6	15	-	TGTGCCAGCAGTCAGGACAGAAATAGCAATCAGCCCCAGCATTTT	CASSQDRNSNQPQHF
TRBD2	TRBJ2-1	TRBV11-3	17	-	TGTGCCAGCAGCTTAGACGGGAGGTCCCTTAAATACAATGAGCAGTTCTTC	CASSLDGRSLKYNEQFF
-	TRBJ2-6	TRBV5-1	15	-	TGCGCCAGCAGCTTGTGGGCCTCTGGGGCCAACGTCCTGACTTTC	CASSLWASGANVLTF
TRBD2	TRBJ2-7	TRBV4-3	15	-	TGCGCCAGCAGCCAGAGCGGGACTCCTTATCCTCAGCAGTACTTC	CASSQSGTPYPQQYF
TRBD1	TRBJ1-1	TRBV4-1	16	-	TGCGCCAGCAGCCGGCAGACCGGGACAGGGGGGACTGAAGCTTTCTTT	CASSRQTGTGGTEAFF
TRBD2	TRBJ2-1	TRBV7-7	18	-	TGTGCTAGCAGGGAGGGACTAGCGGCTACAGGGAGAAACAATGAGCAGTTCTTC	CASREGLAATGRNNEQFF
-	TRBJ1-2	TRBV29-1	11	-	TGCAGTAATCGGGGGTACTATGGCTACACCTTC	CSNRGYYGYTF
-	TRBJ1-6	TRBV6-5	15	few	TGTGCCAGCAGTCTAAGAGGTACCGGGTGGTCACCCCTCCACTTT	CASSLRGTGWSPLHF
TRBD2	TRBJ2-5	TRBV7-9	12	-	TGTGCCAGCAGAAGCGGGGAAGAGACCCAGTACTTC	CASRSGEETQYF
-	TRBJ2-7	TRBV7-9	16	-	TGTGCCAGCAGCCCTCCGGGCGGGGCGAGCTCCTACGAGCAGTACTTC	CASSPPGGASSYEQYF
TRBD1	TRBJ1-2	TRBV7-2	14	-	TGTGCCAGCAGCTTAAGAGGGCAGGGGGGTGGCTACACCTTC	CASSLRGQGGGYTF
-	TRBJ1-2	TRBV5-4	16	-	TGTGCCAGCAGCTCCTACCGGGCGGGGGGCAAAGTTGGCTACACCTTC	CASSSYRAGGKVGYTF
-	TRBJ2-7	TRBV7-7	13	-	TGTGCTAGCAGCCCCAATTCAGGGTACGAGCAGTACTTC	CASSPNSGYEQYF
TRBD1	TRBJ1-1	TRBV5-1	14	few	TGCGCCAGCAGCTTGGACAGGGGCGGGACTGAAGCTTTCTTT	CASSLDRGGTEAFF
-	TRBJ1-1	TRBV5-1	17	-	TGCGCCAGCAGCTTGGTGGGGACTGGGGGTCCAAACACTGAAGCTTTCTTT	CASSLVGTGGPNTEAFF
-	TRBJ2-7	TRBV7-2	14	-	TGTGCCAGCAGCGGACGGGACAAATCCTACGAGCAGTACTTC	CASSGRDKSYEQYF
TRBD2	TRBJ2-7	TRBV6-5	13	-	TGTGCCAGCATGACTAGCGGGAGTTACGAGCAGTACTTC	CASMTSGSYEQYF
-	TRBJ2-1	TRBV2	14	once	TGTGCCTCTAGGAGGGGCCCTCCTTACAATGAGCAGTTCTTC	CASRRGPPYNEQFF
TRBD1	TRBJ1-2	TRBV7-8	13	once	TGTGCCAGCAGCCGCCGGGACAGGGATGGCTACACCTTC	CASSRRDRDGYTF
TRBD2	TRBJ2-1	TRBV11-3	13	-	TGTGCCAGCGGCGCGGGAGGGAGCTATGAGCAGTTCTTC	CASGAGGSYEQFF
-	TRBJ1-4	TRBV27	15	once	TGTGCCAGCAGTTTATCCAGGGCCGACAATGAAAAACTGTTTTTT	CASSLSRADNEKLFF
TRBD2	TRBJ2-7	TRBV2	11	-	TGTGCCTCCCAGCGGGGGTACGAGCAGTACTTC	CASQRGYEQYF
TRBD2	TRBJ2-5	TRBV5-8	15	-	TGTGCCAGCAGCTTGGTATCTAGCGGCGACCGGGAGCAGTACTTC	CASSLVSSGDREQYF
TRBD1	TRBJ1-6	TRBV6-6	16	-	TGTGCCAGCAGGCCCCCCGGGACAGGGGTTAATTCACCCCTCCACTTT	CASRPPGTGVNSPLHF
TRBD2	TRBJ2-1	TRBV5-1	15	-	TGCGCCAGCAGCTTTCAGCCTAGCGGGAGCAATGAGCAGTTCTTC	CASSFQPSGSNEQFF
TRBD2	TRBJ2-3	TRBV6-5	15	once	TGTGCCAGCAGAGCCCAGGGACTAGCAACAGATACGCAGTATTTT	CASRAQGLATDTQYF
TRBD2	TRBJ2-1	TRBV10-1	16	-	TGCGCCAGCAGTTCGAGGGCACTAGCGACCTCCAATGAGCAGTTCTTC	CASSSRALATSNEQFF